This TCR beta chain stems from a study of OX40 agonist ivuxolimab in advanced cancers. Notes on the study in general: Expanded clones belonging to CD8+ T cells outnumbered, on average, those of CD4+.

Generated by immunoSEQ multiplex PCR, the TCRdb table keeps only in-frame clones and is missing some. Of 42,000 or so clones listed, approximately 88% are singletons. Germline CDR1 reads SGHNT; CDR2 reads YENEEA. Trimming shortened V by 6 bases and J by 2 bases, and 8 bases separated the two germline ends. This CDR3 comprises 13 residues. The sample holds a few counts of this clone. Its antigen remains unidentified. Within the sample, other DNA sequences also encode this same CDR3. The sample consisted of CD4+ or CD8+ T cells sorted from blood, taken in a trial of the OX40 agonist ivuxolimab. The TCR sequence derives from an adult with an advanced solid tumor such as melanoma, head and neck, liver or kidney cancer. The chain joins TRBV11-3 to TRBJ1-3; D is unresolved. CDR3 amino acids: CASSLETGNTIYF. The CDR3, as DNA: TGTGCCAGCAGTCTAGAAACTGGAAACACCATATATTTT.